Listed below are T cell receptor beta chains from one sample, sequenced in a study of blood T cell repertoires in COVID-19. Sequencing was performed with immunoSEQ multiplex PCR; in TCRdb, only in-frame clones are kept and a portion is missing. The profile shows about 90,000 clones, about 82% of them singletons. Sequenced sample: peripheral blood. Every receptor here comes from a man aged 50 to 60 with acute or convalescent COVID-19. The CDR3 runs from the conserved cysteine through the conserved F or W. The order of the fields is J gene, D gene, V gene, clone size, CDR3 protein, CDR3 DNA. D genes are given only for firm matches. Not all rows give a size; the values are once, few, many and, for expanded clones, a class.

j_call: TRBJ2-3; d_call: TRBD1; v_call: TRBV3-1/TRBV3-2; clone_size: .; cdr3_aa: CASSRDRFIADTQYF; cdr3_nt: TGTGCCAGCAGCCGGGACAGGTTCATCGCAGATACGCAGTATTTT
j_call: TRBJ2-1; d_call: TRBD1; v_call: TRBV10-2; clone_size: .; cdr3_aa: CASSGGTGTNEQFF; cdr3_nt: TGCGCCAGCAGTGGGGGGACAGGGACCAATGAGCAGTTCTTC
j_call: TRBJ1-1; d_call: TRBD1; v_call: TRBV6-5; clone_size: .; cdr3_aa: CASSYQLTGGGEAFF; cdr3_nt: TGTGCCAGCAGTTACCAATTAACAGGGGGCGGGGAAGCTTTCTTT
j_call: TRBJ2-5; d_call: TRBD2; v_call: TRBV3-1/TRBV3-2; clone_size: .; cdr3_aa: CASSPSGGASSVETQYF; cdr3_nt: TGTGCCAGCAGCCCTAGCGGGGGGGCCTCCTCGGTTGAGACCCAGTACTTC
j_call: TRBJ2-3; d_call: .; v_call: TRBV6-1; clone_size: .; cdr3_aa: CASSEASGTDTQYF; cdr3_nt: TGTGCCAGCAGTGAAGCATCGGGCACAGATACGCAGTATTTT
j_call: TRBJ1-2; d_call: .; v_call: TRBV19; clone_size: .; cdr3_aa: CASSIQGKVNYGYTF; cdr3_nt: TGTGCCAGTAGTATCCAGGGTAAGGTGAACTATGGCTACACCTTC
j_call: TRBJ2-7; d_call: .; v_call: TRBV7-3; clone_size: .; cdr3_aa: CASTEGLPKYEQYF; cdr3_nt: TGTGCCAGCACCGAGGGACTTCCGAAGTACGAGCAGTACTTC
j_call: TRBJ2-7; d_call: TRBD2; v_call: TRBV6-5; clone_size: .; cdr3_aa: CASSDSGTSSHEQYF; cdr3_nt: TGTGCCAGCAGCGACTCCGGGACTAGCTCCCACGAGCAGTACTTC
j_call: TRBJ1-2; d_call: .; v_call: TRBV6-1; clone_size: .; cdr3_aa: CASSEGPGASYGYTF; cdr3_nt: TGTGCCAGCAGTGAAGGCCCAGGGGCGTCCTATGGCTACACCTTC
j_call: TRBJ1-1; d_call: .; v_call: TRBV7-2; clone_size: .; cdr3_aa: CASSPQEVNTEAFF; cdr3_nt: TGTGCCAGCAGCCCCCAGGAGGTGAACACTGAAGCTTTCTTT
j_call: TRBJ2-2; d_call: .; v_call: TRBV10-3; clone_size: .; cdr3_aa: CAISESAEGVGELFF; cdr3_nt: TGTGCCATCAGTGAGTCGGCGGAGGGTGTCGGGGAGCTGTTTTTT
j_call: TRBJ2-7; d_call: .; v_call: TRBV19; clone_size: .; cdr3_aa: CASSIDRRYEQYF; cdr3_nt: TGTGCCAGTAGTATTGACAGACGCTACGAGCAGTACTTC
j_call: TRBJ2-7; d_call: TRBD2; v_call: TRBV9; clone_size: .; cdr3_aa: CASSVFSGGAMNEQYF; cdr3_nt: TGTGCCAGCAGCGTATTCAGCGGGGGGGCCATGAACGAGCAGTACTTC
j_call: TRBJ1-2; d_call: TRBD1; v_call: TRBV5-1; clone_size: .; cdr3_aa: CASSDRGGYGYTF; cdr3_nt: TGCGCCAGCAGTGACAGGGGCGGCTATGGCTACACCTTC
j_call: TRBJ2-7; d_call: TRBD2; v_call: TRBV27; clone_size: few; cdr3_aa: CASSHTSGPLNEQYF; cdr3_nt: TGTGCCAGCAGTCACACTAGCGGGCCTCTGAACGAGCAGTACTTC
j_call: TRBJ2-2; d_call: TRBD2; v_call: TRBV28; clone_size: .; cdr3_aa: CASSLQGTSGRGNTGELFF; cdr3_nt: TGTGCCAGCAGTTTACAGGGGACTAGCGGGAGGGGAAACACCGGGGAGCTGTTTTTT
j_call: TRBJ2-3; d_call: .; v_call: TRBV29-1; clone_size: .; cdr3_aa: CSAEHSTDTQYF; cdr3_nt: TGCAGCGCAGAACATAGCACAGATACGCAGTATTTT
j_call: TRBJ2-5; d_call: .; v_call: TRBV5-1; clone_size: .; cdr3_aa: CASSLAIGLGAAGTQYF; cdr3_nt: TGCGCCAGCAGCTTGGCCATCGGTCTGGGGGCGGCGGGGACCCAGTACTTC
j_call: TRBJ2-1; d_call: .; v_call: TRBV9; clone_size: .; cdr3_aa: CASSARLELGEQFF; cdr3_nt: TGTGCCAGCAGCGCGAGACTGGAACTCGGGGAGCAGTTCTTC
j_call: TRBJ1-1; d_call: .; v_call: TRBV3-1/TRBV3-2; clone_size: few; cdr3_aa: CASSQFQGTEAFF; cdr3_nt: TGTGCCAGCAGCCAATTTCAGGGGACTGAAGCTTTCTTT
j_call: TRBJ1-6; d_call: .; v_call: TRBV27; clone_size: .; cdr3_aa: CASSFTAGPLHF; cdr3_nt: TGTGCCAGCAGTTTTACAGCAGGACCCCTCCACTTT
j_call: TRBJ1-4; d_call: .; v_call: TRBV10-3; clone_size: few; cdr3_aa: CAISAGINGEKLFF; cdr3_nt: TGTGCCATCAGCGCTGGCATCAATGGCGAAAAACTGTTTTTT
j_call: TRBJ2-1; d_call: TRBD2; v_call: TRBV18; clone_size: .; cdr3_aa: CASSPPGLADNEQFF; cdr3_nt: TGTGCCAGCTCACCACCCGGACTAGCGGACAATGAGCAGTTCTTC
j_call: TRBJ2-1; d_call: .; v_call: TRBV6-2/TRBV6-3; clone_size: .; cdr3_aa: CASSYSPETSYNEQFF; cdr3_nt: TGTGCCAGCAGTTACTCTCCGGAGACCTCCTACAATGAGCAGTTCTTC
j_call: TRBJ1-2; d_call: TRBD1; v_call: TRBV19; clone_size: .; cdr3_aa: CASSTQGRNYYGYTF; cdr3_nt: TGTGCCAGTAGTACACAGGGGCGGAATTACTATGGCTACACCTTC
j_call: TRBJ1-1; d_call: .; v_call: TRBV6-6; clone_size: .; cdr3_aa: CASRFAEMNTEAFF; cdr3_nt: TGTGCCAGCCGATTTGCAGAAATGAACACTGAAGCTTTCTTT
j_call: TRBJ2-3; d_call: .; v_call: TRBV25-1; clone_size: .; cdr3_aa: CASIPPIADTQYF; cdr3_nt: TGTGCCAGCATTCCCCCGATAGCGGATACGCAGTATTTT
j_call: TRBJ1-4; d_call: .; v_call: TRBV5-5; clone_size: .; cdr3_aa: CASSPLWRNEKLFF; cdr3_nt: TGTGCCAGCAGCCCCCTGTGGAGGAATGAAAAACTGTTTTTT
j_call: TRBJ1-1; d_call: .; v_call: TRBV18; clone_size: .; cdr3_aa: CASSPQSNEAFF; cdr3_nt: TGTGCCAGCTCACCTCAGTCGAATGAAGCTTTCTTT
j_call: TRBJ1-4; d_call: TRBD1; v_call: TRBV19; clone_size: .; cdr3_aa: CASSIQGAVEEKLFF; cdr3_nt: TGTGCCAGTAGTATTCAGGGGGCGGTCGAAGAAAAACTGTTTTTT
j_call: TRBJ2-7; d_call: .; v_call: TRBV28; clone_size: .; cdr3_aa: CASSPGQSYEQYF; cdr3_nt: TGTGCCAGCAGTCCTGGACAGTCCTACGAGCAGTACTTC
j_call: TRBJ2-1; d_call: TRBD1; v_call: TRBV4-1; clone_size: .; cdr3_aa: CASSQDGRGPYNEQFF; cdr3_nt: TGCGCCAGCAGCCAAGATGGTAGGGGGCCCTACAATGAGCAGTTCTTC
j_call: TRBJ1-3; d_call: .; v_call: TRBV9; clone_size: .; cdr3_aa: CASSESHSSGNTIYF; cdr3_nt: TGTGCCAGCAGCGAGAGCCACAGCTCTGGAAACACCATATATTTT
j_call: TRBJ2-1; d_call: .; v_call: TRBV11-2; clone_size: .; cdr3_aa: CASGTSRTDEQFF; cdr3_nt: TGTGCCAGCGGAACCTCTCGGACAGATGAGCAGTTCTTC
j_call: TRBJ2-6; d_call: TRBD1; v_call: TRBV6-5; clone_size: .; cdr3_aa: CASNPGTAGANVLTF; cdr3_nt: TGTGCCAGCAACCCCGGGACAGCTGGGGCCAACGTCCTGACTTTC
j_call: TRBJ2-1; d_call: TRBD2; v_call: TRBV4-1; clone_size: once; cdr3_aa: CASSQVSGSTYNEQFF; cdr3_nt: TGCGCCAGCAGCCAAGTAAGCGGGAGCACCTACAATGAGCAGTTCTTC
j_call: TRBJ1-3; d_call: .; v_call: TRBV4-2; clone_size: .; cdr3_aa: CASSQVVGAGNTIYF; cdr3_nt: TGTGCCAGCAGCCAAGTGGTAGGGGCTGGAAACACCATATATTTT
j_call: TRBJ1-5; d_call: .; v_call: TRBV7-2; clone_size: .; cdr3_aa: CASSLGTVSNQPQHF; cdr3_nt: TGTGCCAGCAGCTTAGGGACAGTTAGCAATCAGCCCCAGCATTTT
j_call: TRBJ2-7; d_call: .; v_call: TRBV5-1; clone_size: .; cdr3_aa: CASSFGTAGGVEQYF; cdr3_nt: TGCGCCAGCAGCTTCGGGACTGCCGGGGGTGTCGAGCAGTACTTC
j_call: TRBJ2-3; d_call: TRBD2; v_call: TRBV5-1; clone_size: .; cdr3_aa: CASSLEGGTTDTQYF; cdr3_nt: TGCGCCAGCAGCTTGGAGGGAGGGACCACAGATACGCAGTATTTT
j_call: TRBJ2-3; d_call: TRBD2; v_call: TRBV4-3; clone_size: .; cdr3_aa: CASSQETGLAGGPDTQYF; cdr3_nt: TGCGCCAGCAGCCAAGAAACGGGACTAGCGGGGGGGCCGGATACGCAGTATTTT
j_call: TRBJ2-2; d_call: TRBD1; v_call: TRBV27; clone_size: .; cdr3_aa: CASSPQPGTGERELFF; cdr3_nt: TGTGCCAGCAGTCCCCAGCCCGGGACAGGGGAGAGGGAGCTGTTTTTT
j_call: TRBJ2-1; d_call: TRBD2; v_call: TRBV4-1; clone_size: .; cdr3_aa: CASSQGRRSGLAGGGSYNEQFF; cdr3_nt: TGCGCCAGCAGCCAAGGCCGAAGATCGGGACTAGCGGGAGGGGGGTCCTACAATGAGCAGTTCTTC
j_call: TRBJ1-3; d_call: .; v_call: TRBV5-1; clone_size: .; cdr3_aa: CASSLGGSGNTIYF; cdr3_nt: TGCGCCAGCAGCTTGGGAGGGTCCGGAAACACCATATATTTT
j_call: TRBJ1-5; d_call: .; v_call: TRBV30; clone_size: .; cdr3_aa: CAWSSGGYGNQPQHF; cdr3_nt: TGTGCCTGGAGTTCCGGGGGGTATGGCAATCAGCCCCAGCATTTT
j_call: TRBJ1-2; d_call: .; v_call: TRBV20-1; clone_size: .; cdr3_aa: CSASGASNYGYTF; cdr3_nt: TGCAGTGCTAGTGGAGCTTCTAACTATGGCTACACCTTC
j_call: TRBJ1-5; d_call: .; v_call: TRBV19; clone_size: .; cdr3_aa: CASNNRGQSGGQPQHF; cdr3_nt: TGTGCCAGTAATAACCGGGGACAAAGCGGGGGTCAGCCCCAGCATTTT
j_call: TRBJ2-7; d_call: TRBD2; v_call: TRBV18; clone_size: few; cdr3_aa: CASSPREGNYEQYF; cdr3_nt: TGTGCCAGCTCACCCAGGGAGGGTAACTACGAGCAGTACTTC
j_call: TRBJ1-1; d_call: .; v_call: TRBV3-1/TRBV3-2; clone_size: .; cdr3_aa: CASSHAPGYTEAFF; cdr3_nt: TGTGCCAGCAGCCACGCCCCGGGGTACACTGAAGCTTTCTTT
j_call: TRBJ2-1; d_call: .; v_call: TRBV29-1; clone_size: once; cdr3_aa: CSLTPRQGSNEQFF; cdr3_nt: TGCAGCCTGACCCCTCGGCAGGGTAGCAATGAGCAGTTCTTC
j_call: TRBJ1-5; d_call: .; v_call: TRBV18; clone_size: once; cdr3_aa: CASSLPQGSNQPQHF; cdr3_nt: TGTGCCAGCTCGCTACCACAGGGTTCTAATCAGCCCCAGCATTTT
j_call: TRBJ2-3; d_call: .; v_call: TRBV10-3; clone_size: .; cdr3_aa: CAIEGRGTDTQYF; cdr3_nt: TGTGCCATCGAGGGAAGGGGCACAGATACGCAGTATTTT
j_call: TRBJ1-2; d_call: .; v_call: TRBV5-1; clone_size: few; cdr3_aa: CASSLSSTSGYTF; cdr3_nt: TGCGCCAGCAGCTTGTCCAGTACCTCCGGCTACACCTTC
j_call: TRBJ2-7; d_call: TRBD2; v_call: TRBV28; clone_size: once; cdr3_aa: CASSAGAGGTEQYF; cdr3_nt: TGTGCCAGCAGTGCGGGAGCGGGAGGCACCGAGCAGTACTTC
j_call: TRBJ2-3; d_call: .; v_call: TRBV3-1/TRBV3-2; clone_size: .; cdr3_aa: CASSLGGNGVDTQYF; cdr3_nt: TGTGCCAGCAGCCTGGGCGGAAACGGGGTAGATACGCAGTATTTT
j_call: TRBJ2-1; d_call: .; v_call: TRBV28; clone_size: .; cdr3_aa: CASAAVTTREFF; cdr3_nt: TGTGCCAGCGCGGCTGTAACCACGAGGGAGTTCTTC
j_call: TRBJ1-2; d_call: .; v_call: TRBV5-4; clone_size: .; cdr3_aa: CASSFESYGYTF; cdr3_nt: TGTGCCAGCAGCTTTGAGTCCTATGGCTACACCTTC
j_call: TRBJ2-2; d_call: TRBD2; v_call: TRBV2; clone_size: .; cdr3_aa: CATADPSGRLELFF; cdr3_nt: TGTGCCACCGCTGATCCTAGCGGGAGGTTAGAGCTGTTTTTT